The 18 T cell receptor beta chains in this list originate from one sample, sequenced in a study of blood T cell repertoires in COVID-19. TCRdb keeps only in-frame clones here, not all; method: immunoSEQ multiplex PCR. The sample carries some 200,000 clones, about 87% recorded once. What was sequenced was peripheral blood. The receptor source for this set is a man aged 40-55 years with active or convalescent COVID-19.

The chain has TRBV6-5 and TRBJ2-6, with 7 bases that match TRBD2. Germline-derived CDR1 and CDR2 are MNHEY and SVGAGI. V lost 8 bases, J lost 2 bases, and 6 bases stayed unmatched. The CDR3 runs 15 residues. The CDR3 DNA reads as TGTGCCAGCGTGGGGGGAGGGACTGGGGCCAACGTCCTGACTTTC. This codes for CASVGGGTGANVLTF.

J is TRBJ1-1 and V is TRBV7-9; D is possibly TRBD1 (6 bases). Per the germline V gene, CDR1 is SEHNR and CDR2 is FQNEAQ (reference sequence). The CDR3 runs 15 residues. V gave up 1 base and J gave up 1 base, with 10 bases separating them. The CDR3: CASSLDGQTNTEAFF. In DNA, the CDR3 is TGTGCCAGCAGCTTAGACGGACAGACGAACACTGAAGCTTTCTTT.

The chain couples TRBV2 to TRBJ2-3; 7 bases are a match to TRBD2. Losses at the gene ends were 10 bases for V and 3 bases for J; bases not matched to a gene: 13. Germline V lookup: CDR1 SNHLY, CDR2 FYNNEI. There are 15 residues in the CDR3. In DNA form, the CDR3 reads TGTGCCACCTCCCGAACGGGGGGATGGACAGATACGCAGTATTTT. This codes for CATSRTGGWTDTQYF.

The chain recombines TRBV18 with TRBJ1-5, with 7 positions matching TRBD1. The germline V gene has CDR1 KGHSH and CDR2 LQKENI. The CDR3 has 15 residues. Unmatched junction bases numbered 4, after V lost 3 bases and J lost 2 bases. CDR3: CASSPRGRGNQPQHF. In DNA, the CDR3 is TGTGCCAGCTCACCTAGGGGGCGCGGCAATCAGCCCCAGCATTTT.

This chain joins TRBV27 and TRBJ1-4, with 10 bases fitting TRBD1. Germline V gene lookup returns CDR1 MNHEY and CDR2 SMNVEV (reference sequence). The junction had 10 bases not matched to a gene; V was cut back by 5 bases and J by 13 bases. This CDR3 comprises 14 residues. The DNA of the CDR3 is TGTGCCAGCAGTCCCGGGACAGGGGACCGTGGACTGTTTTTT. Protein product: CASSPGTGDRGLFF. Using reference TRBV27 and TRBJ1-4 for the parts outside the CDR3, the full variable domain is EAQVTQNPRYLITVTGKKLTVTCSQNMNHEYMSWYRQDPGLGLRQIYYSMNVEVTDKGDVPEGYKVSRKEKRNFPLILESPSPNQTSLYFCASSPGTGDRGLFFGSGTQLSVL.

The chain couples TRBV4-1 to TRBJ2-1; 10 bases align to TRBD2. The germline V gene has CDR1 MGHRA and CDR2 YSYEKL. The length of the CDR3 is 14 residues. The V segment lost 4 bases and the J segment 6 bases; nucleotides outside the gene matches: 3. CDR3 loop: CASSPGLASNEQFF. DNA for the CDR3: TGCGCCAGCAGCCCGGGACTAGCGAGCAATGAGCAGTTCTTC.

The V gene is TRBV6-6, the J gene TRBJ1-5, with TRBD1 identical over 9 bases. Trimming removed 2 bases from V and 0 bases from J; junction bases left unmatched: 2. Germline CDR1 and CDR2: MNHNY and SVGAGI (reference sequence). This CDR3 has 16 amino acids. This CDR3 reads CASSYGTGTSNQPQHF. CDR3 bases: TGTGCCAGCAGTTACGGGACAGGGACTAGCAATCAGCCCCAGCATTTT.

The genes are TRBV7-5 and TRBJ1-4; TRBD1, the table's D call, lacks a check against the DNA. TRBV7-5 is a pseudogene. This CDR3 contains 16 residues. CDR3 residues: CARSLALGQGSEKLFF. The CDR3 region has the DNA TGTGCCAGAAGCTTAGCGCTAGGACAGGGTAGTGAAAAACTGTTTTTT.

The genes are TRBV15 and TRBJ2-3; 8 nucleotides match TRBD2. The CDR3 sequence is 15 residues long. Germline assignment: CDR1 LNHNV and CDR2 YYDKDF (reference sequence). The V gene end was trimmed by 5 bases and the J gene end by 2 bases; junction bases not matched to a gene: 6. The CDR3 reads CATSELAVPTDTQYF. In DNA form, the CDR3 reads TGTGCCACCAGCGAACTAGCGGTCCCCACAGATACGCAGTATTTT.

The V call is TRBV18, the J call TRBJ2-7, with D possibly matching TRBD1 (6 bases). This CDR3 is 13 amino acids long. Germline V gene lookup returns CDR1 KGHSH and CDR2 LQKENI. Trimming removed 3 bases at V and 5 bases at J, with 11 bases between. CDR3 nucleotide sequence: TGTGCCAGCTCACCTACAGGGATCGACGAGCAGTACTTC. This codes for CASSPTGIDEQYF.

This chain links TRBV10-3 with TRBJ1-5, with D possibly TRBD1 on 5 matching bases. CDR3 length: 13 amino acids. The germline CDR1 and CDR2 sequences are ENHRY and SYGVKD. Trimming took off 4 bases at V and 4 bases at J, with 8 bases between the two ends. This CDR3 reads CAISGGRNQPQHF. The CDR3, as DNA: TGTGCCATCAGTGGGGGCCGGAATCAGCCCCAGCATTTT.

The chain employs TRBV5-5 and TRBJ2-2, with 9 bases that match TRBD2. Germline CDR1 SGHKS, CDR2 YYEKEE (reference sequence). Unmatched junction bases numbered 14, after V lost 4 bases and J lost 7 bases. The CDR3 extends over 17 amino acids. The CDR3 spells CASSPLDASGVVGELFF. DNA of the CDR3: TGTGCCAGCAGCCCCCTTGATGCTAGCGGGGTTGTCGGGGAGCTGTTTTTT.

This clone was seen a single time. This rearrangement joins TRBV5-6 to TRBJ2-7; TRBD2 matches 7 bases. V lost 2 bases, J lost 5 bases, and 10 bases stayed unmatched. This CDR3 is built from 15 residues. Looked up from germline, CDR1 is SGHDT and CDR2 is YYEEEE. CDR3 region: CASSFLTSAPDEQYF. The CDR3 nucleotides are TGTGCCAGCAGCTTTCTAACTAGCGCACCGGACGAGCAGTACTTC.

As DNA, the CDR3 is TGCGCCAGCAGCCAAGTGGGGCGAAACACTGAAGCTTTCTTT. Translation gives CASSQVGRNTEAFF. The chain carries TRBV4-1 and TRBJ1-1; D may be TRBD1 (5 bases). Germline CDR1 reads MGHRA; CDR2 reads YSYEKL. Trimming removed 1 base from V and 2 bases from J, with 8 bases in between. This CDR3 is built from 14 residues.

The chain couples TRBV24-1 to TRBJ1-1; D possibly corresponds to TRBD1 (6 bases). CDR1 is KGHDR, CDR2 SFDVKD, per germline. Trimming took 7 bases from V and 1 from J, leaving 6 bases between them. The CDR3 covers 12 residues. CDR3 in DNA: TGTGCCACCAGACAGGGGAACACTGAAGCTTTCTTT. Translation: CATRQGNTEAFF.

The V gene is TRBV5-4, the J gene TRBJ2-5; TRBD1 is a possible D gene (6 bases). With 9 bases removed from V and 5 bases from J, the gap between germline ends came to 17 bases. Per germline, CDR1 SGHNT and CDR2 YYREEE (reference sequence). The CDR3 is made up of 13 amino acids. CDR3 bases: TGTGCCACCGATAAGGGGGATCAGGAGACCCAGTACTTC. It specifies CATDKGDQETQYF.

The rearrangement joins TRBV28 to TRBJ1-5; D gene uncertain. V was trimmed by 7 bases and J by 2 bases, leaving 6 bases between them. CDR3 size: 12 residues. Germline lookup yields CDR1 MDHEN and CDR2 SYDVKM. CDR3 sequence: CASMERNQPQHF. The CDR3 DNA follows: TGTGCCAGCATGGAGCGCAATCAGCCCCAGCATTTT. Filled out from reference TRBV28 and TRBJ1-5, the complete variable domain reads DVKVTQSSRYLVKRTGEKVFLECVQDMDHENMFWYRQDPGLGLRLIYFSYDVKMKEKGDIPEGYSVSREKKERFSLILESASTNQTSMYLCASMERNQPQHFGDGTRLSIL.

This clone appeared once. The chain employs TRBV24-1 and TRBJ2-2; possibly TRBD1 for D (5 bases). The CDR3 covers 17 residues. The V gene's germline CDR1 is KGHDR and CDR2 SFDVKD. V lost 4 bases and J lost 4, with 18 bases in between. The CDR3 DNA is TGTGCCACCAGTGACCTATCAGGACATACCTTCACCGGGGAGCTGTTTTTT. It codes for CATSDLSGHTFTGELFF.